These T cell receptor beta chains were read from a single sample in a study of blood T cell repertoires in COVID-19. TCRdb keeps only in-frame clones here, not all; method: immunoSEQ multiplex PCR. Of around 250,000 clones listed, about 80% were seen once; the top ten hold about 2%. What was sequenced was peripheral blood. All receptors derive from a woman over 75 with acute or convalescent COVID-19. CDR3s include the opening cysteine and the closing phenylalanine or tryptophan.

>TRBV9
CASSVGGLAFTGELFF
>TRBV5-6
CASSFGQGAGGNEKLFF
>TRBV6-6
CASNPGGYGYTF
>TRBV28
CASSFIRTRGDNTEAFF
>TRBV4-3
CASSQKRSSYNEQFF
>TRBV20-1
CSASLQDSTDTQYF
>TRBV2
CASRTGTVNSPLHF
>TRBV3-1/TRBV3-2
CASSQGRERRSYEQYF
>TRBV7-2
CASSLRQGQPQHF
>TRBV27
CASHEAGGLSEQFF
>TRBV6-6
CASSYKRARNEQFF
>TRBV3-1/TRBV3-2
CATSTGELFF
>TRBV7-2
CASSLVIYYEQYF
>TRBV19
CASSTAGGGGNSPLHF
>TRBV6-5
CASYYKTGSGYTF
>TRBV2
CASRRTGGGQPQHF
>TRBV11-2
CASSFSGPRYNSPLHF
>TRBV6-5
CASSYRGPLRGQYF
>TRBV9
CASSVAGGLQETQYF
>TRBV27
CASSARGSRLNEQFF
>TRBV5-1
CASSLVQSPGELFF
>TRBV7-2
CASTAAGHEKLFF
>TRBV23-1
CASNRTRNTGELFF
>TRBV18
CASSRGTGREQYF
>TRBV5-1
CASSPRAGGDGVNTGELFF
>TRBV9
CASSGDRETTEAFF
>TRBV15
CATSSRSGNLNQPQHF
>TRBV19
CASRILAGGPNTGELFF
>TRBV7-2
CASSLARRPTDTQYF
>TRBV20-1
CSASGGSLDRGGNTIYF
>TRBV6-2/TRBV6-3
CASSYSQTGGTGAFF
>TRBV28
CASDGGLTPEQYF
>TRBV19
CASRSSGTGSSPLHF
>TRBV7-8
CASSLAGGTGHYEQYF
>TRBV4-3
CASSQDFGGLNEQFF
>TRBV20-1
CSVKNRDTF
>TRBV3-1/TRBV3-2
CASRRSSSYEQYF
>TRBV11-2
CASSLGGRDEQFF
>TRBV2
CASSEQGSYGYTF
>TRBV5-4
CASSRDRGAYEQYF
>TRBV19
CASSHVYRTDTQYF
>TRBV28
CASSLLTNYEQYF
>TRBV6-5
CASSYRSGPGPGELFF
>TRBV6-2/TRBV6-3
CASSPNSLAGADTQYF
>TRBV4-3
CASSPREGGTTGELFF
>TRBV7-2
CASSSQGLGASPLHF
>TRBV6-5
CASLRKGDYGYTF
>TRBV28
CASSSPGQGVTNEKLFF
>TRBV5-4
CASSLVAGAKKQETQYF
>TRBV9
CASSLRGQGGYNEQFF
>TRBV9
CASSDWDRGHGYTF
>TRBV4-3
CASSQDLQRGEWPHEQFF
>TRBV5-8
CASSRGQGVAVSNEKLFF
>TRBV5-4
CASSQGQGNLNTEAFF
>TRBV6-2/TRBV6-3
CASSSQGRGYGYTF
>TRBV4-3
CASSQVRQLAGGPDTQYF
>TRBV4-2
CASSLTGGSYNEQFF
>TRBV27
CASSLSGTSYNEQFF
>TRBV2
CASSETGTAIYF